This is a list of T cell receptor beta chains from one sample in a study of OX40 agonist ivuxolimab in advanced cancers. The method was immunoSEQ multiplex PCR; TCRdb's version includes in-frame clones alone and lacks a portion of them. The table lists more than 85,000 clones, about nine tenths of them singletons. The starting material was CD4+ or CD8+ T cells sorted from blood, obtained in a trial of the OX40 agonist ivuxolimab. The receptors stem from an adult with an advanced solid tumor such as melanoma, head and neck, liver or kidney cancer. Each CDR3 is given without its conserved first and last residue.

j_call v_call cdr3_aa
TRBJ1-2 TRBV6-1 ASSSGETNYGYT
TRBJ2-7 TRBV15 ATSRVGTRYEQY
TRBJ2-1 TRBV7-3 AGSSGTSGRANEQF
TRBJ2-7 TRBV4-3 ASSQEVFTTYEQY
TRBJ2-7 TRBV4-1 ASSQAGTGAYEQY
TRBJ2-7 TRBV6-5 ASRGEGSSYEQY
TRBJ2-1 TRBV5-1 ASSRTSGYNEQF
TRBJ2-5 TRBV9 ASSAQGLVSETQY
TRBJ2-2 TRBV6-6 ASSPQTGVGGELF
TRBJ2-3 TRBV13 ASSLGLSGGDTQY